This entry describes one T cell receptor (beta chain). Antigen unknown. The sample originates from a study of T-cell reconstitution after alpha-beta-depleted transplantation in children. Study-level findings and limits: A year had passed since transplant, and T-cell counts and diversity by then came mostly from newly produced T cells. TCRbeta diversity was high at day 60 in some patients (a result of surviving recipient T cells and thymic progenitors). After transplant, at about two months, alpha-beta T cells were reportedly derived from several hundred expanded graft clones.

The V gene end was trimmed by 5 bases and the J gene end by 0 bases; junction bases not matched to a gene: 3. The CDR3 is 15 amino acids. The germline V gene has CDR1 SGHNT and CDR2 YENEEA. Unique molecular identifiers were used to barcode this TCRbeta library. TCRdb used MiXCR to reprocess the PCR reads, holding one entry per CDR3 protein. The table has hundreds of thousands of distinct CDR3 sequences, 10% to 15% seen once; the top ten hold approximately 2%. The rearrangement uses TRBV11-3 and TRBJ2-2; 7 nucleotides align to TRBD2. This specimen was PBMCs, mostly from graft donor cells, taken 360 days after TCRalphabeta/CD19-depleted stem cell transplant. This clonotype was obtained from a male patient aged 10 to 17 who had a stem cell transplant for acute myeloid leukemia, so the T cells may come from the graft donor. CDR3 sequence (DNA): TGTGCCAGCAGCCGTAGCGGGCCGAACACCGGGGAGCTGTTTTTT. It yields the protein CASSRSGPNTGELFF.